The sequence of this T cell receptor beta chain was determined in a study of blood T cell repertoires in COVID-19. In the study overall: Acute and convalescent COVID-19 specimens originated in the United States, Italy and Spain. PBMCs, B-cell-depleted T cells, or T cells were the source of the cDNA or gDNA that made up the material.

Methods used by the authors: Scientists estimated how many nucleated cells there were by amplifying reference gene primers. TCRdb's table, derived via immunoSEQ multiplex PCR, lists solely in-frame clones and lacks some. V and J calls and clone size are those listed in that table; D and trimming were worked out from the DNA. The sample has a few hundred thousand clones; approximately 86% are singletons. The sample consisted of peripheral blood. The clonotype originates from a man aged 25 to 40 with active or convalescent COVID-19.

The DNA for the CDR3 is TGTGCCAGCTCACCATCGGGTTCACCCCTCCACTTT. This translates into CASSPSGSPLHF. This chain connects TRBV18 to TRBJ1-6; D gene unclear. This CDR3 is 12 amino acids long. Germline V gives CDR1 KGHSH, CDR2 LQKENI. V shed 2 bases and J shed 9 bases, with 5 bases lying between them.